This record covers a single T cell receptor beta chain. The antigen remains unidentified. Everyone who donated was a healthy bone marrow donor. The sample comes from a study of cytomegalovirus exposure and HLA in healthy donors. Study-level results: Later analysis demonstrated an association between a missense DCLRE1C variant and TCR beta V- and J-gene trimming.

In the PCR, 60 Vbeta and 13 Jbeta primers were used. Clones were sequenced by immunoSEQ multiplex PCR, and TCRdb holds only the in-frame ones, with some missing. This table holds about 140,000 clones, approximately 82% found once. Germline V gene data show CDR1 as SGHTA and CDR2 as FQGNSA. The CDR3 loop spans 18 amino acids. Trimming at V came to 1 base and at J to 0 bases, leaving 3 bases not matched to a gene. Sample: PBMCs. The sequence came from a woman aged 55-69 years in good health and CMV-seropositive. The chain couples TRBV7-2 to TRBJ2-6; 10 bases agree with TRBD2. In DNA, the CDR3 is TGTGCCAGCAGCTTAGGGCTAGCGGGGGTCTCTGGGGCCAACGTCCTGACTTTC. This gives the protein CASSLGLAGVSGANVLTF.